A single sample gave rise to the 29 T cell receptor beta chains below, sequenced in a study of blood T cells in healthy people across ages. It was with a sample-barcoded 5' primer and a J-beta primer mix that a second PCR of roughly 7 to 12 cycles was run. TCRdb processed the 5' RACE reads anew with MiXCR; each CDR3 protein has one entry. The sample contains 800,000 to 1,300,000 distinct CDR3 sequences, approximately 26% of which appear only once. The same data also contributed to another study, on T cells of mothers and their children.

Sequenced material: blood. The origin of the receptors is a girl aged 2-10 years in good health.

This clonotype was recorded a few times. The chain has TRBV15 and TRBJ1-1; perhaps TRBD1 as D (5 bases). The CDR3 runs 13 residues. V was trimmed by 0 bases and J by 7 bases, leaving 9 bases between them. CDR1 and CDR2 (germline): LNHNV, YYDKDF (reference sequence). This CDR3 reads CATSRDRAFEAFF. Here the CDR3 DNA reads TGTGCCACCAGCAGAGACAGGGCGTTTGAAGCTTTCTTT. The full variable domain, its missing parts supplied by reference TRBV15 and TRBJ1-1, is DAMVIQNPRYQVTQFGKPVTLSCSQTLNHNVMYWYQQKSSQAPKLLFHYYDKDFNNEADTPDNFQSRRPNTSFCFLDIRSPGLGDTAMYLCATSRDRAFEAFFGQGTRLTVV.

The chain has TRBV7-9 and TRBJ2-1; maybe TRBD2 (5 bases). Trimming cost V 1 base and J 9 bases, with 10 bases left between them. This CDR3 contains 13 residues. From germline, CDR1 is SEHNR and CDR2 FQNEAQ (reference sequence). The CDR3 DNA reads TGTGCCAGCAGCTTAGAAGGGAGCGCTGAGCAGTTCTTC. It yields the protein CASSLEGSAEQFF.

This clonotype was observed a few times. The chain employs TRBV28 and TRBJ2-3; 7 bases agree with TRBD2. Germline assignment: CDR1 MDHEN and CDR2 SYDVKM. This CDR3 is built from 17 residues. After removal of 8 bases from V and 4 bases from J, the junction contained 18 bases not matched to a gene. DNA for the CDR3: TGTGCCAGCGCCGGGTCGGGCGGGAGCAGATCATCAGATACGCAGTATTTT. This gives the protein CASAGSGGSRSSDTQYF. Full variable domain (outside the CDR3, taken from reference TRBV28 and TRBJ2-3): DVKVTQSSRYLVKRTGEKVFLECVQDMDHENMFWYRQDPGLGLRLIYFSYDVKMKEKGDIPEGYSVSREKKERFSLILESASTNQTSMYLCASAGSGGSRSSDTQYFGPGTRLTVL.

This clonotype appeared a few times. The CDR3: CASSVSTGGSTEAFF. In DNA form, the CDR3 reads TGTGCCAGCAGTGTATCGACAGGGGGTTCTACTGAAGCTTTCTTT. This sequence joins TRBV6-1 and TRBJ1-1; 9 bases are shared with TRBD1. The CDR3 covers 15 residues. Germline V gene lookup returns CDR1 MNHNS and CDR2 SASEGT. V shed 4 bases, J shed 5 bases, and the junction held 8 bases outside the gene matches.

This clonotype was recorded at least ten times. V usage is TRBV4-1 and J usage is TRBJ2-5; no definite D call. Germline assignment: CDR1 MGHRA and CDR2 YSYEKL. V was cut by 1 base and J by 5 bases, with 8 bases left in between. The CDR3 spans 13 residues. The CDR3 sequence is CASSQVLRETQYF. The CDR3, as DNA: TGCGCCAGCAGCCAAGTACTTAGGGAGACCCAGTACTTC.

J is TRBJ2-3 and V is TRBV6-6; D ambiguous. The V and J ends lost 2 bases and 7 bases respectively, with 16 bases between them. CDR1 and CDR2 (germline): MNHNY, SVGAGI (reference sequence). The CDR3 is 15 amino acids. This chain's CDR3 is CASSYDGPGVYTQYF. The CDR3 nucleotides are TGTGCCAGCAGTTACGACGGGCCCGGAGTATATACGCAGTATTTT.

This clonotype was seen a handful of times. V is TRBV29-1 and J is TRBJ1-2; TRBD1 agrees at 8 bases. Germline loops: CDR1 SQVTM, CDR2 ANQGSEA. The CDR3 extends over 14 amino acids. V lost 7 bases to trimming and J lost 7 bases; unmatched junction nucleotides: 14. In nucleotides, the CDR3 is TGCAGCGCCTTGGGGACAGGATCTTTGGGTGGCTACACCTTC. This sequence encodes CSALGTGSLGGYTF.

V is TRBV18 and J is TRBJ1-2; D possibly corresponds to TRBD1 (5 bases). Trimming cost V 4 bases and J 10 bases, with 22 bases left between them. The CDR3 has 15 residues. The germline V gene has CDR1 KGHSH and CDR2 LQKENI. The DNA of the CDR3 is TGTGCCAGCTCACTACCACCACGAGCCAGGGTCGCCTACACCTTC. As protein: CASSLPPRARVAYTF.

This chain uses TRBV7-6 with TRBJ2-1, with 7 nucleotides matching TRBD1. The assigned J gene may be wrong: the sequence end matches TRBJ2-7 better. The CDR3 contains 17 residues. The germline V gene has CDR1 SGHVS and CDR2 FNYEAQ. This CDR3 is CASSLEVPGQTSYEQYF. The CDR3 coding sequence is TGTGCCAGCAGCTTAGAAGTGCCGGGACAGACGTCCTACGAGCAGTACTTC.

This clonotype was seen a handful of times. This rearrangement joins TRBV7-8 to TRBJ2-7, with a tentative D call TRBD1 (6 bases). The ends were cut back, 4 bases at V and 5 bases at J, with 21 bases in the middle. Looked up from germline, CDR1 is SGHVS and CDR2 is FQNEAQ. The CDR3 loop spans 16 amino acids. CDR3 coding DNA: TGTGCCAGCAGCTGGCTTTTACCGACAGGATTGGACGAGCAGTACTTC. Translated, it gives CASSWLLPTGLDEQYF.

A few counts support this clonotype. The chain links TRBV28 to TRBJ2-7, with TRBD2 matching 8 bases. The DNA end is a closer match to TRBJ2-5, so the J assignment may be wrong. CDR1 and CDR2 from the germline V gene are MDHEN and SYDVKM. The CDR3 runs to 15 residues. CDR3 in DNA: TGTGCCAGCAGTCATAGACTAGCGTCCCAAGAGACCCAGTACTTC. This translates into CASSHRLASQETQYF.

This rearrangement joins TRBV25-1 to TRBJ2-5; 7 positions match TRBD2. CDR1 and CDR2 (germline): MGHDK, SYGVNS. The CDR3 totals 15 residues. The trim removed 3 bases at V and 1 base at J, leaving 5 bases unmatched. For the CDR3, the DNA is TGTGCCAGCAGTGAGCCCCTAGCGGCCCAAGAGACCCAGTACTTC. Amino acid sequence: CASSEPLAAQETQYF.

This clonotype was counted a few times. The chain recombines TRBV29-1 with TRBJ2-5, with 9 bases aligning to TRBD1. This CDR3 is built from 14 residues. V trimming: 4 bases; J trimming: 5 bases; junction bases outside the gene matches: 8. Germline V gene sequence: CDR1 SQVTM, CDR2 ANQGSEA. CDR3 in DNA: TGCAGCGTTGGAGGGACAGGGAGGACGGAGACCCAGTACTTC. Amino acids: CSVGGTGRTETQYF.

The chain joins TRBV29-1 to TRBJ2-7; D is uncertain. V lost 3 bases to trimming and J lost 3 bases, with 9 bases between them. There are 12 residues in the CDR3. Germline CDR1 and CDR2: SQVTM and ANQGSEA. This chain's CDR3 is CSVDGGHYEQYF. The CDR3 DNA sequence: TGCAGCGTTGATGGCGGTCACTACGAGCAGTACTTC.

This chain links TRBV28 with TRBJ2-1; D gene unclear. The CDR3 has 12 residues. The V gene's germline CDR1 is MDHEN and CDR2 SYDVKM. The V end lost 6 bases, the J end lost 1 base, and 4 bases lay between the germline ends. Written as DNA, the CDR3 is TGTGCCAGCAGGATGTCCTACAATGAGCAGTTCTTC. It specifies CASRMSYNEQFF. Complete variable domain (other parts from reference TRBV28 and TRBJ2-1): DVKVTQSSRYLVKRTGEKVFLECVQDMDHENMFWYRQDPGLGLRLIYFSYDVKMKEKGDIPEGYSVSREKKERFSLILESASTNQTSMYLCASRMSYNEQFFGPGTRLTVL.

The DNA of the CDR3 is TGCAGCGTTGGACAGGGGGACACTGAAGCTTTCTTT. Translating it yields CSVGQGDTEAFF. The chain employs TRBV29-1 and TRBJ1-1; 9 bases fit TRBD1. With V trimmed by 4 bases and J by 3 bases, 0 bases remained unmatched. The CDR3 totals 12 residues. Germline lookup yields CDR1 SQVTM and CDR2 ANQGSEA.

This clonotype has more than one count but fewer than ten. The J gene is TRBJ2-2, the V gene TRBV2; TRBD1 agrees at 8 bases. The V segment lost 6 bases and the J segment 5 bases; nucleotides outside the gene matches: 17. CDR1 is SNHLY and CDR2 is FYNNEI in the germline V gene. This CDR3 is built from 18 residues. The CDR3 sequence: CASRHAGTGKSRTGELFF. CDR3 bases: TGTGCCAGCAGACACGCCGGGACAGGCAAATCACGGACCGGGGAGCTGTTTTTT.

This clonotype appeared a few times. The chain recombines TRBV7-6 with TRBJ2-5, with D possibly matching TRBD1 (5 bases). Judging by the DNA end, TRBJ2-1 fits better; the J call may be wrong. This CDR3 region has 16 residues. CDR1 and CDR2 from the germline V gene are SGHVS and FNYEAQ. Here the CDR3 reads CASSERGSSLSYEQFF. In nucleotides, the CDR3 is TGTGCCAGCAGCGAAAGGGGTAGCTCCCTTTCGTATGAGCAGTTCTTC.

As DNA, the CDR3 is TGTGCCAGCAGCCCTCATTTAGGACAGGACGAGCAGTACTTC. Protein product: CASSPHLGQDEQYF. This chain joins TRBV11-2 and TRBJ2-7; 7 nucleotides match TRBD1. Unmatched junction bases numbered 9, after V lost 5 bases and J lost 5 bases. The CDR3 totals 14 residues. Germline V gene sequence: CDR1 SGHAT, CDR2 FQNNGV.

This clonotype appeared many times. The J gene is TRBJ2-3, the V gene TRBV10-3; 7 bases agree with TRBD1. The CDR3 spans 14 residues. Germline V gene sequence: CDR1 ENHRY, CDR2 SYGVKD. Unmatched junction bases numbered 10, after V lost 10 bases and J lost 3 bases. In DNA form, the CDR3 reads TGTGCCAACGGCCCAGGGGGACAGACAGATACGCAGTATTTT. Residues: CANGPGGQTDTQYF.

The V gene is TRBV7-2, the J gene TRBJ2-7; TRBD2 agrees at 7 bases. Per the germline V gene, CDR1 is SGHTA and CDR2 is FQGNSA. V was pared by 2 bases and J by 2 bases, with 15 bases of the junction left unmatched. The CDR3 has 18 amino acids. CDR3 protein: CASSLYLGGASGTYEQYF. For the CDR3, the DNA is TGTGCCAGCAGCTTATATCTGGGAGGGGCTAGCGGCACCTACGAGCAGTACTTC.

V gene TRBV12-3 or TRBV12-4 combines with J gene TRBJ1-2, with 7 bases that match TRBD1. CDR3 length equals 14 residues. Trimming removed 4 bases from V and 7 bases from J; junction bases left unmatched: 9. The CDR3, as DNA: TGTGCCAGCAGTTGGGACAGCTTCCTAGGTGGCTACACCTTC. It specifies CASSWDSFLGGYTF.

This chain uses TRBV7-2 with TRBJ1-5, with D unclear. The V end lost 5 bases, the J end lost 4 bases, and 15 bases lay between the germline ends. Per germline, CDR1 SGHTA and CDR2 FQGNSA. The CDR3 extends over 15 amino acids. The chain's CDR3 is CASSPRPWSNQPQHF. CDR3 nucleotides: TGTGCCAGCAGCCCCCGACCGTGGTCTAATCAGCCCCAGCATTTT. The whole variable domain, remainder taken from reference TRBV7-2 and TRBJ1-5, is GAGVSQSPSNKVTEKGKDVELRCDPISGHTALYWYRQSLGQGLEFLIYFQGNSAPDKSGLPSDRFSAERTGGSVSTLTIQRTQQEDSAVYLCASSPRPWSNQPQHFGDGTRLSIL.

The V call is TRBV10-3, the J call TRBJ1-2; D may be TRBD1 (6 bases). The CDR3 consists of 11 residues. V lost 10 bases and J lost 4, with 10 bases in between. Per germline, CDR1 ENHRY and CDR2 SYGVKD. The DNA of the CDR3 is TGTGCCACCCAGGGGACCTATGGCTACACCTTC. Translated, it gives CATQGTYGYTF.

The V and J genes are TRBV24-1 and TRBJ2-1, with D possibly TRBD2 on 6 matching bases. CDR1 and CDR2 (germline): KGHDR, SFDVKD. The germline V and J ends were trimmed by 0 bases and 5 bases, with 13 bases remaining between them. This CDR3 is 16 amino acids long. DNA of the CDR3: TGTGCCACCAGTGATTTGCGAAAGGGCGGGAACAATGAGCAGTTCTTC. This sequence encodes CATSDLRKGGNNEQFF.

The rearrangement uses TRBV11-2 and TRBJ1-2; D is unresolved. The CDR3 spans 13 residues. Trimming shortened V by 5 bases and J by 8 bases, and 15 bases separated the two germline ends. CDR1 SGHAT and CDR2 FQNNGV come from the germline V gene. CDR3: CASSHGGDKGYTF. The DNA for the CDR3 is TGTGCCAGCAGCCACGGAGGCGATAAGGGCTACACCTTC.

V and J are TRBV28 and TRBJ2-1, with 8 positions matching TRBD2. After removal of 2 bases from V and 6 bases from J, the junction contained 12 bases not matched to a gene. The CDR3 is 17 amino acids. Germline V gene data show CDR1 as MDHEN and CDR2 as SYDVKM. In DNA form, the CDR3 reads TGTGCCAGCAGTTTAGGTCTAGAGAGCGGGAGTCCCAATGAGCAGTTCTTC. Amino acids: CASSLGLESGSPNEQFF.

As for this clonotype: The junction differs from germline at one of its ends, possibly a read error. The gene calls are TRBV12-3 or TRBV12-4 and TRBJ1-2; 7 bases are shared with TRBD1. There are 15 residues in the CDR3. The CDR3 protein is CDSSLHQGVSYGYTF. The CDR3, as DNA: TGTGACAGCAGTTTACATCAGGGGGTCAGCTATGGCTACACCTTC.

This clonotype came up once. In DNA, the CDR3 is TGTGCCAGCAGCGTAGAAGTCCCGACCTACAATGAGCAGTTCTTC. Translating it yields CASSVEVPTYNEQFF. The chain is built from TRBV9 and TRBJ2-1; unclear D gene. The germline V and J ends were trimmed by 0 bases and 2 bases, with 9 bases remaining between them. The CDR3 spans 15 residues. The V gene's germline CDR1 is SGDLS and CDR2 YYNGEE.